The source of this T cell receptor (beta chain) is a study of CD8+ T cells in alopecia areata. Overall study context: Twice daily, treated patients received 5 to 10 mg of oral tofacitinib. The SALT score measured affected scalp surface percentage in treated patients. Findings of the study overall: During tofacitinib treatment, many expanded lesional clones remained in scalp and blood. Tofacitinib significantly decreased scalp clonality and expanded CD8+ clones among top 100.

As for this clone: Its antigen is undetermined.

Sequencing templates came from extracted RNA that was reverse transcribed into cDNA. Here immunoSEQ multiplex PCR was the method, and the copy in TCRdb shows in-frame clones only, minus some. The sample yields 190,000 or so clones, roughly three fifths seen once. Treatment here: oral pan-JAK inhibitor, 5-10 mg twice daily. This CDR3 region has 13 residues. Trimming left V 3 bases short and J 5 bases short, with 10 bases between. Germline V gene lookup returns CDR1 MGHRA and CDR2 YSYEKL. The chain has TRBV4-1 and TRBJ1-2; no reliable D call. The sequence was obtained from a human donor with alopecia areata. The sequences come from CD8+ T cells sorted from blood, collected at week 24, from a patient treated with tofacitinib. Written as DNA, the CDR3 is TGCGCCAGCAGCCACATATCCCAGTATGGCTACACCTTC. This gives the protein CASSHISQYGYTF.